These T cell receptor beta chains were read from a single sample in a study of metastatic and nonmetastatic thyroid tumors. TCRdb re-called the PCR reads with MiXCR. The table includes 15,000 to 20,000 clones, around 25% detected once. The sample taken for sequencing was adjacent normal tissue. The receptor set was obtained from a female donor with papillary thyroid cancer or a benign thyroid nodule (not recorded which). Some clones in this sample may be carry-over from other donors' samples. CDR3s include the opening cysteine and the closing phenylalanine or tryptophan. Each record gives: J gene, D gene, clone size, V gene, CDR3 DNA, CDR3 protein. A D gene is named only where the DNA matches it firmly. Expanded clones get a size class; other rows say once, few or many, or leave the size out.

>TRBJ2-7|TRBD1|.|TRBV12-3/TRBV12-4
TGTGCCAGCAGTTTAGGACAGGGCAGCTCCTACGAGCAGTACTTC
CASSLGQGSSYEQYF
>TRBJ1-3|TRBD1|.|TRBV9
TGTGCCAGCAGCGTTGACAGGGTCTCTGGAAACACCATATATTTT
CASSVDRVSGNTIYF
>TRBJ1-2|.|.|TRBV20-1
TGCAGTGCTAGAGTTTGGTATGGCTACACCTTC
CSARVWYGYTF
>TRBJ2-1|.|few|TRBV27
TGTGCCACCGGGGGTGGAGTTTACAATGAGCAGTTCTTC
CATGGGVYNEQFF
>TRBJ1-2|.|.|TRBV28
TGTGCCAGCAGTCCCTTTGGGCAGGGTAACTATGGCTACACCTTC
CASSPFGQGNYGYTF
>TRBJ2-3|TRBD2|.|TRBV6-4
TGTGCCAGCAGACCTAGCGGGGGGCGCACAGATACGCAGTATTTT
CASRPSGGRTDTQYF
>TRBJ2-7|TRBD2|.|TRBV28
TGTGCCAGCAGTTTAGGCCTAGCGGGAGGGCCCCCGCAGTACTTC
CASSLGLAGGPPQYF
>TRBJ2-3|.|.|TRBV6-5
TGTGCCAGCAGTTACGGGCGCGAAGATACGCAGTATTTT
CASSYGREDTQYF
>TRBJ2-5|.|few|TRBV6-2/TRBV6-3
TGTGCCAGCGGACCCACTAGAAAGGAGACCCAGTACTTC
CASGPTRKETQYF
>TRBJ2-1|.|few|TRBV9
TGTGCCAGCAGCGCTCGGGACGCAGCCTACAATGAGCAGTTCTTC
CASSARDAAYNEQFF
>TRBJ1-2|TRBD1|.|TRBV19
TGTGCCACCCCGGACAGGGGAGGATACGGCTACACCTTC
CATPDRGGYGYTF
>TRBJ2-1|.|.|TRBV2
TGTGCCAGCAGTGCTGCGGGGAGCTCCTACAATGAGCAGTTCTTC
CASSAAGSSYNEQFF
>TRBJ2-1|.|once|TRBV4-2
TGTGCCAGCAGCCGGTTTCTGGGGGCGGGTAATGAGCAGTTCTTC
CASSRFLGAGNEQFF
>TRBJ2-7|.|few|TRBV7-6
TGTGCCAGCAGCCCCGACAGGTTGGTCATCTACGAGCAGTACTTC
CASSPDRLVIYEQYF
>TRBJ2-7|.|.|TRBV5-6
TGTGCCAGCAGCCCGTGGTGGGGACGCTACGAGCAGTACTTC
CASSPWWGRYEQYF
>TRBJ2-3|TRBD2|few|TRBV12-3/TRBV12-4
TGTGCCAGCAGTTATAGCGGGGGGGCAGATACGCAGTATTTT
CASSYSGGADTQYF
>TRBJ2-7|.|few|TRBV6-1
TGTGCCAGCAGTAGGACGGGTACCTACGAGCAGTACTTC
CASSRTGTYEQYF
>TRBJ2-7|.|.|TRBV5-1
TGCGCCAGCAGCGGGACTACAGGGGGAGAGCAGTACTTC
CASSGTTGGEQYF
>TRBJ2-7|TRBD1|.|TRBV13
TGTGCCAGCAGCTTAGGCGGACAGGGATCCTACGAGCAGTACTTC
CASSLGGQGSYEQYF
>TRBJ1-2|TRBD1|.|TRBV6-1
TGTGCCAGCAGCCAGGAAGGGACAGGGTTTTATGGCTACACCTTC
CASSQEGTGFYGYTF
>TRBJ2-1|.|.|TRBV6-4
TGTGCCAGCAGTGAGGGGTATCCCAATGAGCAGTTCTTC
CASSEGYPNEQFF
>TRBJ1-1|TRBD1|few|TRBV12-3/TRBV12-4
TGTGCCAGCAGTCTCGACAGGGCCACTGAAGCTTTCTTT
CASSLDRATEAFF
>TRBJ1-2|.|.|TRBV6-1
TGTGCCACAGCGCGGGGGGGACTTGGCTACACCTTC
CATARGGLGYTF
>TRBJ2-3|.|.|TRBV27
TGTGCCAGCAGTCCGTCAGGCGATCCCCAAGAGGCAGATACGCAGTATTTT
CASSPSGDPQEADTQYF
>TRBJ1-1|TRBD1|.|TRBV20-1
TGCAGTGCTAGACCGACCTACAGGGGTACTGAAGCTTTCTTT
CSARPTYRGTEAFF
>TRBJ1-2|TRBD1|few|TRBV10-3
TGTGCCACACAGGGGGTGAAATATGGCTACACCTTC
CATQGVKYGYTF
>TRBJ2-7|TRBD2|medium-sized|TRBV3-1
TGTGCCAGCAGCCCGGGACTAGCCCCTATCGGGGAGGAGCAGTACTTC
CASSPGLAPIGEEQYF
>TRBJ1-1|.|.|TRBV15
TGTGCCACCAGCAGCTTTACGGGGAACACTGAAGCTTTCTTT
CATSSFTGNTEAFF
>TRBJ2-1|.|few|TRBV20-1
TGCAGTGCTAGAGATATCAGGGGCCCTGAGCAGTTCTTC
CSARDIRGPEQFF
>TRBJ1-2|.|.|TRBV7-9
TGTGCCAGCAGCTTAGAGATCTATGGCTACACCTTC
CASSLEIYGYTF
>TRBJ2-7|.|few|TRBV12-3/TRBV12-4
TGTGCCAGCAGTTTCGGGGGCCACGAGCAGTACTTC
CASSFGGHEQYF
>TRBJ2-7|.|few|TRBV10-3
TGTGCCATCAGTGTTCTGGGGCCCGAGCAGTACTTC
CAISVLGPEQYF
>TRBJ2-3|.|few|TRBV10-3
TGTGCCATCAGTGAGGCGTACCCCACCCCAGATACGCAGTATTTT
CAISEAYPTPDTQYF
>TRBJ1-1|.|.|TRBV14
TGTGCCAGCAGCCAATGGCCTTCAAGGACTGAAGCTTTCTTT
CASSQWPSRTEAFF
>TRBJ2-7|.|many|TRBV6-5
TGTGCCAGCAGTTACCGGGAATGGAGTGACGAGCAGTACTTC
CASSYREWSDEQYF
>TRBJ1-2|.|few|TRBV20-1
TGCAGTGCTAGAGATCGGGGCAGGCCGGCGGTCTATGGCTACACCTTC
CSARDRGRPAVYGYTF
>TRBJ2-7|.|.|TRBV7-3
TGTGCCAGCAGCTCCGGGACTCAGCCCTGCGAGCAGTACTTC
CASSSGTQPCEQYF
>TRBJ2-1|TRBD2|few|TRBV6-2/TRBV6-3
TGTGCCAGCAGAATAGCGGGGGGGCGGGCAAACAATGAGCAGTTCTTC
CASRIAGGRANNEQFF
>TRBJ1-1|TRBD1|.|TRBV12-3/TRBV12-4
TGTGCCAGCAGGAAAACAGGGGGCTGTACTGAAGCTTTCTTT
CASRKTGGCTEAFF
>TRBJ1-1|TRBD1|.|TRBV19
TGTGCCAGTAGTATAGGACAGGGGACCGCTGAAGCTTTCTTT
CASSIGQGTAEAFF
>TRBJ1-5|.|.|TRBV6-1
TGTGCCAGCAGATCAGCCCTAAATCAGCCCCAGCATTTT
CASRSALNQPQHF
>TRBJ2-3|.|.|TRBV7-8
TGTGCCAGCAGCCGGTTGGGCGATACGCAGTATTTT
CASSRLGDTQYF
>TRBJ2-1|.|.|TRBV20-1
TGCAGTGCTCTTTCGGAAGGGCCGAATGAGCAGTTCTTC
CSALSEGPNEQFF
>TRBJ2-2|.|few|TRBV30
TGTGCCTGGAGTGTATTCGGGGGCGCTTATTACGCGAACACCGGGGAGCTGTTTTTT
CAWSVFGGAYYANTGELFF
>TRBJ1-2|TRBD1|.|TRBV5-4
TGTGCCAGCAGCTCGGACAGGGGGCTTAATGGCTACACCTTC
CASSSDRGLNGYTF
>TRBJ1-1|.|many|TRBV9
TGTGCCAGCAGAGGGGTGAACACTGAAGCTTTCTTT
CASRGVNTEAFF
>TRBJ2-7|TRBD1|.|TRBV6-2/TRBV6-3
TGTGCCAGCAGTTACTCGAAGGGACAGGGAGACTACGAGCAGTACTTC
CASSYSKGQGDYEQYF
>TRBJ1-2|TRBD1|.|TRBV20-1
TGCAGTGCTAGAGGGACAGGCCAGAAAGGCTACACCTTC
CSARGTGQKGYTF
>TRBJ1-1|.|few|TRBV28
TGTGCCAGCAGCCGTAGGAGGGAGGTCACTGAAGCTTTCTTT
CASSRRREVTEAFF
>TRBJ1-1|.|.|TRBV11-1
TGTGCCAGCAGCACCCGGATAGTCAGGGATGAAGCTTTCTTT
CASSTRIVRDEAFF
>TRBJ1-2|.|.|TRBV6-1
TGTGCCAGCAGTGAACTGGGCAGGCTATATGGCTACACCTTC
CASSELGRLYGYTF
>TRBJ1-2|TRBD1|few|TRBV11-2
TGTGCCAGCAGCTGGACAGGGACTAACTATGGCTACACCTTC
CASSWTGTNYGYTF